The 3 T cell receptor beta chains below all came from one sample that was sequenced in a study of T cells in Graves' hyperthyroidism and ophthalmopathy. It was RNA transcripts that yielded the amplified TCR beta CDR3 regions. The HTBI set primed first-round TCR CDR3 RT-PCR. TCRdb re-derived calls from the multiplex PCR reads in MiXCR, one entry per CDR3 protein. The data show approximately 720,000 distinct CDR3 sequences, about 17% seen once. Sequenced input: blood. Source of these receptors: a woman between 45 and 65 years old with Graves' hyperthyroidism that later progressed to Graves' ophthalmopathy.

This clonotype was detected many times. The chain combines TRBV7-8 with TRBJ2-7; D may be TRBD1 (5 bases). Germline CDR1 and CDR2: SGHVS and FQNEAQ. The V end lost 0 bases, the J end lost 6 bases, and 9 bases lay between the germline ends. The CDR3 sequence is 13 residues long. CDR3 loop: CASSLARQTEQYF. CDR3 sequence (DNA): TGTGCCAGCAGCTTAGCTCGACAGACCGAGCAGTACTTC.

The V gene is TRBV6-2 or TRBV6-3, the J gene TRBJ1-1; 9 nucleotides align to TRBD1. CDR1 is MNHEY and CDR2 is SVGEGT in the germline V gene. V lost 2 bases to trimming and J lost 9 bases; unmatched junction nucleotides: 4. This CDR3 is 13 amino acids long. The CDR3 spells CASSYHRGRKAFF. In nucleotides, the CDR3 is TGTGCCAGCAGTTACCACAGGGGGCGCAAAGCTTTCTTT.

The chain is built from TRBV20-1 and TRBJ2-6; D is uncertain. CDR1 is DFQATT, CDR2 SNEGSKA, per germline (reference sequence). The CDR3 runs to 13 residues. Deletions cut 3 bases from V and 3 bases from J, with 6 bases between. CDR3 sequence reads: CSARVDGANVLTF. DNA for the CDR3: TGCAGTGCTAGGGTGGATGGGGCCAACGTCCTGACTTTC.